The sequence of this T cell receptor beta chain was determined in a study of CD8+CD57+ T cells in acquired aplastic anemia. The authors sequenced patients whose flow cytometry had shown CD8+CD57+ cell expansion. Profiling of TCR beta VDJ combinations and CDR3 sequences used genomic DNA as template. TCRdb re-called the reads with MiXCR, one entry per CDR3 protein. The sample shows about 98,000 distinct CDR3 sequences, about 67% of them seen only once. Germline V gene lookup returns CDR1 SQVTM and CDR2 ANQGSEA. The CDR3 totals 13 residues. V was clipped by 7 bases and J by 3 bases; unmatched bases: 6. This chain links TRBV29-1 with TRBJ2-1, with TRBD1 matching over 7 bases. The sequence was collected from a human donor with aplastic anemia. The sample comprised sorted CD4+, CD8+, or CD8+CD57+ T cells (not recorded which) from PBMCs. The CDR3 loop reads CSGETGNYNEQFF. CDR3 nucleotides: TGCAGCGGGGAGACAGGGAACTACAATGAGCAGTTCTTC.